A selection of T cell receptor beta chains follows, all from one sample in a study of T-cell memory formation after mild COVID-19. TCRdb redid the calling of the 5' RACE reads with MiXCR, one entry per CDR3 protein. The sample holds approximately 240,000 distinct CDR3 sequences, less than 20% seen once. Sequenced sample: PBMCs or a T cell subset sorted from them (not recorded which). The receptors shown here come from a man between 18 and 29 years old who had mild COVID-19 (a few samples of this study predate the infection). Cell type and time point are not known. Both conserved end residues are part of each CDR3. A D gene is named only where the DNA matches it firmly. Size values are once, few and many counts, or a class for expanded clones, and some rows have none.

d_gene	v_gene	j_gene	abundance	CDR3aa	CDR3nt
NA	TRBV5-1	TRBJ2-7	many	CASSLDRGDYEQYF	TGCGCCAGCAGCTTGGACCGCGGCGACTACGAGCAGTACTTC
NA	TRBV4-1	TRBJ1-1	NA	CASSQWGGRNTEAFF	TGCGCCAGCAGCCAATGGGGGGGAAGAAACACTGAAGCTTTCTTT
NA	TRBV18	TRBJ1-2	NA	CASSAENYGYTF	TGTGCCAGCTCAGCAGAGAACTATGGCTACACCTTC
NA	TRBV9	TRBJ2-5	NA	CASSVNPTVGVAQYF	TGTGCCAGCAGCGTAAACCCGACAGTCGGAGTTGCCCAGTACTTC
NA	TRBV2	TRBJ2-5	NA	CASSGGRGETQYF	TGTGCCAGCAGTGGAGGGCGAGGGGAGACCCAGTACTTC
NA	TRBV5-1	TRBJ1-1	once	CASSVDSPRTEAFF	TGCGCCAGCAGCGTGGACAGTCCCCGCACTGAAGCTTTCTTT
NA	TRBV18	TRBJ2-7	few	CASSEEYEQYF	TGTGCCAGCTCTGAGGAGTACGAGCAGTACTTC
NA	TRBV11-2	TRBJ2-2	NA	CASSLEGYNTGELFF	TGTGCCAGCAGCTTAGAGGGGTACAACACCGGGGAGCTGTTTTTT
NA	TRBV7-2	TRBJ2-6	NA	CASSTQWFVASGANVLTF	TGTGCCAGCAGCACCCAGTGGTTTGTCGCGTCTGGGGCCAACGTCCTGACTTTC
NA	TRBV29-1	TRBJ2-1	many	CSVEYESSYNEQFF	TGCAGCGTTGAATATGAGAGCTCCTACAATGAGCAGTTCTTC
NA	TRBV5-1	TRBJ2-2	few	CASSRSSGNTGELFF	TGCGCCAGCAGCCGGAGTAGCGGCAACACCGGGGAGCTGTTTTTT
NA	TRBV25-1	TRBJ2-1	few	CASRGVEGSYNEQFF	TGTGCCAGCAGGGGCGTAGAAGGCTCCTACAATGAGCAGTTCTTC
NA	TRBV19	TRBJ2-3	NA	CASSMAGMGTDTQYF	TGTGCCAGTAGTATGGCAGGGATGGGCACAGATACGCAGTATTTT
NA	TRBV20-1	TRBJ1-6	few	CSARVGHPLASPLHF	TGCAGTGCTAGGGTCGGACACCCCTTAGCTTCACCCCTCCACTTT
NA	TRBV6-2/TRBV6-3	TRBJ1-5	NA	CASRPGQLYNQPQHF	TGTGCCAGCAGACCTGGACAGTTATACAATCAGCCCCAGCATTTT
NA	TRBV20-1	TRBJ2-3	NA	CRATGSSTDTQYF	TGCAGGGCGACAGGCTCTTCCACAGATACGCAGTATTTT
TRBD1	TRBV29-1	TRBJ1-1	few	CSAAPGQGASKAFF	TGCAGCGCCGCTCCGGGACAGGGGGCCTCCAAAGCTTTCTTT
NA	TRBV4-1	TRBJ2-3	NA	CASSRLPGRSTDTQYF	TGCGCCAGCAGCCGTCTTCCGGGACGTAGCACAGATACGCAGTATTTT
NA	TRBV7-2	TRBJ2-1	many	CASSFFHEQFF	TGTGCCAGCAGCTTTTTCCATGAGCAGTTCTTC
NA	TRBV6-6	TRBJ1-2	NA	CASRSPGGYTF	TGTGCCAGCAGGTCCCCGGGGGGCTACACCTTC
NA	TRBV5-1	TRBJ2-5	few	CASSKGAAVGGETQYF	TGCGCCAGCAGCAAAGGAGCAGCGGTTGGGGGAGAGACCCAGTACTTC
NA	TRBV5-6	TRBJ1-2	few	CASSLTGGYTF	TGTGCCAGCAGCTTGACGGGTGGCTACACCTTC
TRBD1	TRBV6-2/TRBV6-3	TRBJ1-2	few	CASSGQGPYGYTF	TGTGCCAGCAGTGGACAGGGACCCTATGGCTACACCTTC
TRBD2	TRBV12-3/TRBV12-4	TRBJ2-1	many	CASSLDSGGGRNEQFF	TGTGCCAGCAGTTTAGACTCTGGCGGGGGAAGGAATGAGCAGTTCTTC
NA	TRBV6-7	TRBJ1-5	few	CARGRQAYNQPQHF	TGTGCCAGGGGCAGACAGGCGTACAATCAGCCCCAGCATTTT
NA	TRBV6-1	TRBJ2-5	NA	CASSDSVPYTQYF	TGTGCCAGCAGTGACTCTGTCCCCTATACCCAGTACTTC
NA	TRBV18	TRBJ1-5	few	CASSPRPVEGQPQHF	TGTGCCAGCTCACCCCGTCCAGTCGAGGGGCAGCCCCAGCATTTT
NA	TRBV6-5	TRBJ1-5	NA	CASRPTGYGQPQHF	TGTGCCAGCAGGCCTACAGGTTATGGTCAGCCCCAGCATTTT
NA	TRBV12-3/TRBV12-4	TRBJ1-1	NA	CASKKRRARTEAFF	TGTGCCAGCAAAAAACGAAGGGCACGGACTGAAGCTTTCTTT
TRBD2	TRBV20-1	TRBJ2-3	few	CSARGSSGGSEDTQYF	TGCAGTGCTAGAGGATCTAGCGGGGGGTCCGAAGATACGCAGTATTTT
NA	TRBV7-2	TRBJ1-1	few	CASSAQYMNTEAFF	TGTGCCAGCAGCGCACAGTACATGAACACTGAAGCTTTCTTT
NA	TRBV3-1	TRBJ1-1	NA	CASSQVVGNTEAFF	TGTGCCAGCAGCCAAGTAGTGGGTAACACTGAAGCTTTCTTT
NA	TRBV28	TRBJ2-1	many	CASNYPGAGNEQFF	TGTGCCAGCAACTACCCGGGGGCGGGCAATGAGCAGTTCTTC
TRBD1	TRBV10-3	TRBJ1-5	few	CAISEDRVGQPQHF	TGTGCCATCAGTGAAGACAGGGTGGGTCAGCCCCAGCATTTT
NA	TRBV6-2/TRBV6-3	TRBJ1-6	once	CASRPSGAQNSPLHF	TGTGCCAGCAGACCTTCCGGGGCGCAGAATTCACCCCTCCACTTT
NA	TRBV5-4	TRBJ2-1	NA	CASSPDRVRLPFF	TGTGCCAGCAGCCCCGACAGAGTCCGGCTTCCGTTCTTC
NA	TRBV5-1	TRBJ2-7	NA	CASSLGVTPLRRSYEQYF	TGCGCCAGCAGCTTGGGGGTCACACCACTAAGAAGAAGCTACGAGCAGTACTTC
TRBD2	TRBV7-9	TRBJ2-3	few	CASSIKRGFTDTQYF	TGTGCCAGCAGCATAAAGCGGGGTTTCACAGATACGCAGTATTTT
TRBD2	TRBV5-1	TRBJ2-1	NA	CASSKDAGGAEQFF	TGCGCCAGCAGCAAGGACGCGGGGGGAGCTGAGCAGTTCTTC
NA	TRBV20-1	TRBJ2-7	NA	CSARRQGNVYEQYF	TGCAGTGCTAGGAGGCAGGGTAACGTTTACGAGCAGTACTTC
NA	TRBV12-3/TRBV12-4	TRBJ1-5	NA	CASSPRVGQPQHF	TGTGCCAGCAGCCCCAGGGTTGGACAGCCCCAGCATTTT
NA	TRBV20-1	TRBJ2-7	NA	CSAATGISFYEQYF	TGCAGTGCTGCTACCGGCATCTCCTTCTACGAGCAGTACTTC
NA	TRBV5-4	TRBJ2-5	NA	CASSLRGGPGETQYF	TGTGCCAGCAGCTTAAGGGGGGGGCCGGGGGAGACCCAGTACTTC
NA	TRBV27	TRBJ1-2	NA	CASSYRINYGYTF	TGTGCCAGCAGTTATCGGATTAACTATGGCTACACCTTC
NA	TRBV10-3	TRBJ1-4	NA	CAISPGQSLFF	TGTGCCATCAGTCCCGGACAATCTCTGTTTTTT
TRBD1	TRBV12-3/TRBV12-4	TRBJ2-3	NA	CASSPTTGFTQYF	TGTGCCAGCAGTCCAACGACAGGGTTCACGCAGTATTTT